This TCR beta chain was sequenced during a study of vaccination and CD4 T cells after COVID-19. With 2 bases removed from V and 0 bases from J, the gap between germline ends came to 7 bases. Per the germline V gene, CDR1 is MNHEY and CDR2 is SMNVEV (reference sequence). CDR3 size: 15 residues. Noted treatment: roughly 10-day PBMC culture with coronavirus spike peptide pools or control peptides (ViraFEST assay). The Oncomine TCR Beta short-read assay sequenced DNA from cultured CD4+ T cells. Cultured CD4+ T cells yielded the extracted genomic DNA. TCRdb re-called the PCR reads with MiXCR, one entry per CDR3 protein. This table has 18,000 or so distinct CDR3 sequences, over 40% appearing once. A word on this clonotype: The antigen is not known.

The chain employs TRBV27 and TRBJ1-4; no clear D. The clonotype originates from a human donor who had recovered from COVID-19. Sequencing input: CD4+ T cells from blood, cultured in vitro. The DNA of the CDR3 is TGTGCCAGCAGTTTACGGGTTCCAACTAATGAAAAACTGTTTTTT. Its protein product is CASSLRVPTNEKLFF. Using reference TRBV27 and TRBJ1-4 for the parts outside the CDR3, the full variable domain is EAQVTQNPRYLITVTGKKLTVTCSQNMNHEYMSWYRQDPGLGLRQIYYSMNVEVTDKGDVPEGYKVSRKEKRNFPLILESPSPNQTSLYFCASSLRVPTNEKLFFGSGTQLSVL.